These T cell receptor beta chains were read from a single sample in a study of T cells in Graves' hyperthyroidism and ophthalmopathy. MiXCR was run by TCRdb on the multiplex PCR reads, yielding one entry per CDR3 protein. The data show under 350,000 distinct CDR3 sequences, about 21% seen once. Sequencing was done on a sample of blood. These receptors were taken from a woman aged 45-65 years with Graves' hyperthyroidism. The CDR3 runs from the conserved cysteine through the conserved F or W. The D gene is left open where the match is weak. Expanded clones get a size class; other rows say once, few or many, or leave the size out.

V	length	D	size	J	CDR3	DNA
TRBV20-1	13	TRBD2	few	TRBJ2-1	CSARGTSGNEQFF	TGCAGTGCTAGAGGGACTAGCGGGAATGAGCAGTTCTTC
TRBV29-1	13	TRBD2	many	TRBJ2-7	CSAGLALRDEQYF	TGCAGCGCGGGACTAGCCCTCCGAGACGAGCAGTACTTC
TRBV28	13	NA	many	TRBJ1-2	CASSLRPNYGYTF	TGTGCCAGCAGTTTACGGCCTAACTATGGCTACACCTTC
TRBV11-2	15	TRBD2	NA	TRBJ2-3	CASSSTRGGTDTQYF	TGTGCCAGCAGCTCGACGCGGGGGGGCACAGATACGCAGTATTTT
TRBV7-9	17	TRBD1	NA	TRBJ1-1	CASSKNGQGGASTEAFF	TGTGCCAGCAGCAAAAATGGACAGGGTGGAGCAAGCACTGAAGCTTTCTTT
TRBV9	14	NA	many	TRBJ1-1	CASSVAGGYTEAFF	TGTGCCAGCAGCGTAGCTGGGGGGTACACTGAAGCTTTCTTT
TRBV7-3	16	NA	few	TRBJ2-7	CASSYVTGHISYEQYF	TGTGCCAGCAGCTACGTGACAGGACATATCTCCTACGAGCAGTACTTC
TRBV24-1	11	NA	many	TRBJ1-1	CATSQDTEAFF	TGTGCCACCAGTCAGGACACTGAAGCTTTCTTT
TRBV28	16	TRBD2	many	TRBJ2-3	CASSPGGAGGTDTQYF	TGTGCCAGCAGTCCAGGAGGAGCGGGGGGCACAGATACGCAGTATTTT
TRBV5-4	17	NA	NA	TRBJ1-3	CASSSNQQGPSGNTIYF	TGTGCCAGCAGCTCGAACCAACAGGGCCCCTCTGGAAACACCATATATTTT